The 29 T cell receptor beta chains reported below all come from one sample, sequenced in a study of blood T cell repertoires in COVID-19. Sequencing was performed with immunoSEQ multiplex PCR; in TCRdb, only in-frame clones are kept and a portion is missing. The profile shows approximately 59,000 clones, 70% to 90% of them singletons. Material: peripheral blood. The source of these receptors is a man aged 60 to 75 with COVID-19, enrolled during active disease.

V usage is TRBV12-3 or TRBV12-4 and J usage is TRBJ2-7, with D uncertain. The V and J ends lost 5 bases and 6 bases respectively, with 11 bases between them. This CDR3 is built from 12 residues. CDR3 residues: CASSASPVEQYF. The CDR3 DNA reads TGTGCCAGCAGTGCCTCCCCGGTCGAGCAGTACTTC.

The chain is built from TRBV5-5 and TRBJ2-7; D perhaps matches TRBD2 (5 bases). Trimming took off 0 bases at V and 4 bases at J, with 14 bases between the two ends. From germline, CDR1 is SGHKS and CDR2 YYEKEE (reference sequence). The CDR3 extends over 15 amino acids. The CDR3 here is CASSLEQWTSYEQYF. The CDR3 DNA reads TGTGCCAGCAGCTTGGAACAGTGGACTTCTTACGAGCAGTACTTC.

The chain has TRBV5-1 and TRBJ2-1, with TRBD2 matching over 7 bases. Germline CDR1 SGHRS, CDR2 YFSETQ. The junction had 21 bases not matched to a gene; V was cut back by 6 bases and J by 0 bases. This CDR3 contains 20 residues. CDR3 protein: CASTPAVFGWGGSSYNEQFF. The CDR3 region has the DNA TGCGCCAGCACCCCGGCTGTGTTTGGTTGGGGGGGGAGCTCCTACAATGAGCAGTTCTTC. The whole variable domain, filled in from reference TRBV5-1 and TRBJ2-1, reads KAGVTQTPRYLIKTRGQQVTLSCSPISGHRSVSWYQQTPGQGLQFLFEYFSETQRNKGNFPGRFSGRQFSNSRSEMNVSTLELGDSALYLCASTPAVFGWGGSSYNEQFFGPGTRLTVL.

Only a few counts were recorded for this clone. The chain recombines TRBV29-1 with TRBJ2-1; weak D call: TRBD1 (6 bases). The germline V gene has CDR1 SQVTM and CDR2 ANQGSEA. V was pared by 7 bases and J by 10 bases, with 8 bases between. The CDR3 contains 9 residues. This CDR3 is CSADREQFF. The CDR3 DNA reads TGCAGCGCCGACAGGGAGCAGTTCTTC.

The chain links TRBV5-6 to TRBJ2-7; tentative D call: TRBD1 (5 bases). There are 15 residues in the CDR3. The germline V gene has CDR1 SGHDT and CDR2 YYEEEE. V lost 1 base to trimming and J lost 0 bases, with 11 bases between them. CDR3 coding DNA: TGTGCCAGCAGCTTGTTTGTCGACAGCTCCTACGAGCAGTACTTC. Protein: CASSLFVDSSYEQYF.

This clone has just a few counts. The V and J genes are TRBV7-6 and TRBJ1-3; no clear D. Germline CDR1 is SGHVS and CDR2 is FNYEAQ. Trimming pared 5 bases from V and 8 bases from J, leaving 22 bases between. The CDR3 length is 16 residues. The CDR3 region has the DNA TGTGCCAGCAGCCCGGAGGGTAGGCAGCAAAGGGACACCATATATTTT. Translating it yields CASSPEGRQQRDTIYF.

The rearrangement joins TRBV7-9 to TRBJ2-7, with D maybe TRBD2 (6 bases). Per germline, CDR1 SEHNR and CDR2 FQNEAQ (reference sequence). Trimming removed 5 bases from V and 2 bases from J, with 13 bases in between. This CDR3 comprises 14 residues. The CDR3 reads CASSARLDAYEQYF. CDR3 nucleotide sequence: TGTGCCAGCAGCGCCAGACTAGACGCCTACGAGCAGTACTTC.

The chain is built from TRBV4-3 and TRBJ2-7, with D possibly matching TRBD1 (5 bases). V lost 1 base and J lost 4, with 20 bases in between. The CDR3 contains 17 residues. Germline loops: CDR1 LGHNA, CDR2 YSLEER. CDR3 bases: TGCGCCAGCAGCCAAGCTGGGGCTGGGGCAAAGAGGTACGAGCAGTACTTC. Protein product: CASSQAGAGAKRYEQYF.

This chain uses TRBV19 with TRBJ1-6; TRBD1 aligns across 7 bases. CDR1 and CDR2 (germline): LNHDA, SQIVND (reference sequence). The V gene end was trimmed by 5 bases and the J gene end by 9 bases; junction bases not matched to a gene: 4. This CDR3 has 13 residues. The CDR3 DNA reads TGTGCCAGTAGTGACAGGGCGAGTTCACCCCTCCACTTT. Translating gives CASSDRASSPLHF.

This chain uses TRBV27 with TRBJ1-4; D gene uncertain. Germline loops: CDR1 MNHEY, CDR2 SMNVEV (reference sequence). The length of the CDR3 is 14 residues. V lost 6 bases to trimming and J lost 0 bases, with 8 bases between them. The CDR3 protein is CASRGSATNEKLFF. The CDR3 coding sequence is TGTGCCAGCAGGGGCAGTGCAACTAATGAAAAACTGTTTTTT. Combining the CDR3 with reference TRBV27 and TRBJ1-4 gives the whole variable domain EAQVTQNPRYLITVTGKKLTVTCSQNMNHEYMSWYRQDPGLGLRQIYYSMNVEVTDKGDVPEGYKVSRKEKRNFPLILESPSPNQTSLYFCASRGSATNEKLFFGSGTQLSVL.

The chain combines TRBV19 with TRBJ2-1, with 7 bases identical to TRBD1. V gave up 0 bases and J gave up 6 bases; unmatched junction bases: 8. The CDR3 length is 16 residues. The V gene's germline CDR1 is LNHDA and CDR2 SQIVND (reference sequence). The CDR3 sequence: CASSIEGQPRGNEQFF. CDR3 nucleotide sequence: TGTGCCAGTAGTATAGAGGGACAGCCCCGGGGCAATGAGCAGTTCTTC.

The CDR3 protein is CSAAGVGSNQPQHF. CDR3 nucleotides: TGCAGCGCCGCGGGGGTAGGCAGCAATCAGCCCCAGCATTTT. The chain joins TRBV29-1 to TRBJ1-5; tentatively, D is TRBD1 (5 bases). Germline-derived CDR1 and CDR2 are SQVTM and ANQGSEA. V was trimmed by 7 bases and J by 1 base, leaving 14 bases between them. The CDR3 loop spans 14 amino acids.

J is TRBJ2-7 and V is TRBV5-1, with 9 positions matching TRBD2. This CDR3 has 17 amino acids. Germline V lookup: CDR1 SGHRS, CDR2 YFSETQ. Germline trimming cut 3 bases from V and 9 bases from J; bases unmatched to any gene: 19. CDR3 region: CASSWSGAGLAVSAQYF. CDR3 nucleotide sequence: TGCGCCAGCAGCTGGAGTGGAGCGGGACTAGCAGTTTCCGCGCAGTACTTC.

The chain carries TRBV18 and TRBJ1-5; weak D call: TRBD1 (5 bases). CDR1 is KGHSH and CDR2 is LQKENI in the germline V gene. Trimming shortened V by 2 bases and J by 4 bases, and 15 bases separated the two germline ends. The CDR3 sequence is 16 residues long. The CDR3 DNA follows: TGTGCCAGCTCACCAACCACCTTTCAGGGAAATCAGCCCCAGCATTTT. Its translation is CASSPTTFQGNQPQHF.

V and J are TRBV11-3 and TRBJ1-5, with D unclear. The length of the CDR3 is 14 residues. CDR1 is SGHNT and CDR2 is YENEEA in the germline V gene. Trimming pared 1 base from V and 4 bases from J, leaving 8 bases between. In DNA form, the CDR3 reads TGTGCCAGCAGCTTAGCGGGGATGAATCAGCCCCAGCATTTT. Amino acid sequence: CASSLAGMNQPQHF.

The genes are TRBV4-1 and TRBJ2-4; TRBD2 agrees at 7 bases. The CDR3 length is 17 residues. The trim removed 1 base at V and 0 bases at J, leaving 6 bases unmatched. Germline CDR1 is MGHRA and CDR2 is YSYEKL. The CDR3 reads CASSQVGGRGAKNIQYF. CDR3 DNA: TGCGCCAGCAGCCAAGTCGGTGGGAGGGGAGCCAAAAACATTCAGTACTTC.

With respect to this clone: This CDR3 is also generated by other DNA sequences in the sample. V usage is TRBV3-1 (or the pseudogene TRBV3-2) and J usage is TRBJ1-1; 7 bases fit TRBD1. Germline lookup yields CDR1 LGHDT and CDR2 YNNKEL (reference sequence). The CDR3 consists of 13 residues. The V segment lost 4 bases and the J segment 2 bases; nucleotides outside the gene matches: 1. Written as DNA, the CDR3 is TGTGCCAGCAGCCGACAGGGAAACACTGAAGCTTTCTTT. Translating it yields CASSRQGNTEAFF.

A single count supports this clone. The rearrangement joins TRBV27 to TRBJ2-7, with 9 positions matching TRBD1. The CDR3 has 14 residues. Germline trimming cut 6 bases from V and 2 bases from J; bases unmatched to any gene: 5. Germline V gene lookup returns CDR1 MNHEY and CDR2 SMNVEV (reference sequence). This chain's CDR3 is CASRRQGGTYEQYF. CDR3 DNA sequence: TGTGCCAGCAGAAGACAGGGGGGGACCTACGAGCAGTACTTC.

This clone was picked up one time. This chain links TRBV10-3 with TRBJ1-2, with D tentatively TRBD1 (5 bases). CDR3 size: 19 residues. Trimming took off 3 bases at V and 1 base at J, with 24 bases between the two ends. Germline V gene lookup returns CDR1 ENHRY and CDR2 SYGVKD. The CDR3 DNA reads TGTGCCATCAGTGATCCGGGGAGGGGCCCGCCTCCTCTTAACTATGGCTACACCTTC. This gives the protein CAISDPGRGPPPLNYGYTF.

Only a few counts were recorded for this clone. The rearrangement joins TRBV5-4 to TRBJ2-4; 11 bases line up with TRBD2. V dropped 0 bases and J dropped 5; count of bases not matched to a gene: 7. The CDR3 is 17 amino acids. Germline V lookup: CDR1 SGHNT, CDR2 YYREEE (reference sequence). CDR3 in DNA: TGTGCCAGCAGCTTGGGGGCTAGCGGGAGGCAGCAAAACATTCAGTACTTC. It encodes CASSLGASGRQQNIQYF.

V gene TRBV5-6 combines with J gene TRBJ1-1; D not certain. This CDR3 is 14 amino acids long. V gave up 4 bases and J gave up 0 bases, with 10 bases separating them. The V gene's germline CDR1 is SGHDT and CDR2 YYEEEE. The CDR3 nucleotides are TGTGCCAGCAGCAAGAACAGATTGAACACTGAAGCTTTCTTT. Translated: CASSKNRLNTEAFF.

The chain uses TRBV5-1 and TRBJ2-2; 7 nucleotides align to TRBD2. This CDR3 spans 16 amino acids. Germline V CDR1 and CDR2: SGHRS, YFSETQ. The V and J ends lost 0 bases and 2 bases, in that order; junction bases with no gene match: 4. As DNA, the CDR3 is TGCGCCAGCAGCTTGGAGCGCGGGAGCAACACCGGGGAGCTGTTTTTT. This gives the protein CASSLERGSNTGELFF.

The chain recombines TRBV5-6 with TRBJ2-5; D call uncertain. The CDR3 totals 15 residues. Trimming removed 4 bases from V and 0 bases from J, with 13 bases in between. Germline V gene sequence: CDR1 SGHDT, CDR2 YYEEEE. DNA of the CDR3: TGTGCCAGCAGCCTTCGTTTACTGTACCAAGAGACCCAGTACTTC. It codes for CASSLRLLYQETQYF.

The chain joins TRBV3-1 (or the pseudogene TRBV3-2) to TRBJ1-4, with TRBD1 matching over 10 bases. J was trimmed by 6 bases and V by 2 bases; bases with no gene match: 3. Germline assignment: CDR1 LGHDT and CDR2 YNNKEL (reference sequence). CDR3 length: 15 residues. The CDR3 nucleotides are TGTGCCAGCAGCCAACCCGGGACAGGGGATGAAAAACTGTTTTTT. It codes for CASSQPGTGDEKLFF.

The table lists this clone with a count of one. The chain couples TRBV7-8 to TRBJ2-3, with TRBD2 matching 14 bases. The CDR3 extends over 17 amino acids. V lost 5 bases to trimming and J lost 1 base; unmatched junction nucleotides: 5. Germline lookup yields CDR1 SGHVS and CDR2 FQNEAQ. The CDR3 DNA follows: TGTGCCAGCAGCAAGACTAGCGGGGGGGCGGGCACAGATACGCAGTATTTT. It translates to CASSKTSGGAGTDTQYF. The variable domain in full, completed from reference TRBV7-8 and TRBJ2-3, reads GAGVSQSPRYKVAKRGQDVALRCDPISGHVSLFWYQQALGQGPEFLTYFQNEAQLDKSGLPSDRFFAERPEGSVSTLKIQRTQQEDSAVYLCASSKTSGGAGTDTQYFGPGTRLTVL.

This chain uses TRBV2 with TRBJ2-3; 9 bases agree with TRBD2. V shed 11 bases and J 0 bases; nucleotides not matched to a gene: 9. This CDR3 comprises 15 residues. Germline CDR1 is SNHLY and CDR2 is FYNNEI. This CDR3 is CAAPGGGASTDTQYF. The CDR3 bases are TGTGCCGCCCCGGGCGGGGGGGCCAGCACAGATACGCAGTATTTT. The full variable domain, rest sourced from reference TRBV2 and TRBJ2-3, is EPEVTQTPSHQVTQMGQEVILRCVPISNHLYFYWYRQILGQKVEFLVSFYNNEISEKSEIFDDQFSVERPDGSNFTLKIRSTKLEDSAMYFCAAPGGGASTDTQYFGPGTRLTVL.

The chain uses TRBV18 and TRBJ2-6; D possibly corresponds to TRBD2 (5 bases). Between the trimmed V and J ends, which lost 0 bases and 0 bases, there was a span of 9 bases. The CDR3 covers 17 residues. Per the germline V gene, CDR1 is KGHSH and CDR2 is LQKENI. The CDR3, as DNA: TGTGCCAGCTCACCACCCAGGACTTACTCTGGGGCCAACGTCCTGACTTTC. Translation: CASSPPRTYSGANVLTF.

The chain carries TRBV5-1 and TRBJ2-7; TRBD2 aligns across 9 bases. This CDR3 is built from 15 residues. The J segment lost 5 bases and the V segment lost 4 bases, leaving 10 bases of the junction unmatched. Germline assignment: CDR1 SGHRS and CDR2 YFSETQ. The DNA of the CDR3 is TGCGCCAGCAGCCCAAGCGGGGGGCCGATCCACGAGCAGTACTTC. It is translated as CASSPSGGPIHEQYF.

The chain links TRBV7-2 to TRBJ1-4; 10 positions match TRBD1. The V and J ends lost 5 bases and 8 bases, in that order; junction bases with no gene match: 5. The germline V gene has CDR1 SGHTA and CDR2 FQGNSA. The CDR3 runs 14 residues. The CDR3, as DNA: TGTGCCAGCAGCCAGACAGGGGGCCAGGAAAAACTGTTTTTT. Its protein is CASSQTGGQEKLFF. Variable domain in full (rest from reference TRBV7-2 and TRBJ1-4): GAGVSQSPSNKVTEKGKDVELRCDPISGHTALYWYRQSLGQGLEFLIYFQGNSAPDKSGLPSDRFSAERTGGSVSTLTIQRTQQEDSAVYLCASSQTGGQEKLFFGSGTQLSVL.